The 15 T cell receptor beta chains presented below share a single source sample, sequenced in a study of CD8 T cells in Susac syndrome (dated by TCRdb to between 2018 and 2021). Receptor libraries were prepared by the immunoSEQ multiplex PCR assay. RNA was extracted with the RNeasy kit and roughly 0.5 to 1 ug was reverse transcribed using random hexamers. Using fastp trimming at Q25 and MiXCR clonotype assembly, TCRdb reanalyzed the public sequencing data and kept in-frame beta chains. Rows merge per CDR3 protein into single entries with the most common DNA and genes. The sample table shows 200,000 to 300,000 distinct CDR3 sequences, and about 96% are seen once. Under 0.12% of the sample is taken by the ten largest. Sequenced input: CD4+ T cells from PBMCs. Source of these receptors: a human donor with Susac syndrome.

CDR3 coding DNA: TGTGCCAGCAGCTTAGGTTCAGCCCCCTACGAGCAGTACTTC. Translating it yields CASSLGSAPYEQYF. The chain has TRBV7-2 and TRBJ2-7, with D unresolved. Trimming took 1 base from V and 2 from J, leaving 9 bases between them. This CDR3 is 14 amino acids long. Germline CDR1 and CDR2: SGHTA and FQGNSA.

The V and J genes are TRBV20-1 and TRBJ2-6; no clear D gene. The CDR3 is 12 amino acids. The germline CDR1 and CDR2 sequences are DFQATT and SNEGSKA (reference sequence). Trimming removed 5 bases at V and 7 bases at J, with 9 bases between. CDR3 sequence: CSALGPANVLTF. CDR3 DNA sequence: TGCAGTGCTCTTGGGCCAGCCAACGTCCTGACTTTC.

Only one count was recorded for this clonotype. This chain connects TRBV12-3 or TRBV12-4 to TRBJ2-5; D perhaps matches TRBD2 (6 bases). The CDR3 covers 14 residues. V was cut by 3 bases and J by 5 bases, with 13 bases left in between. The CDR3 loop reads CASSFAGIWETQYF. DNA for the CDR3: TGTGCCAGCAGTTTTGCGGGGATATGGGAGACCCAGTACTTC.

This clonotype showed up just a few times. V gene TRBV27 combines with J gene TRBJ2-7, with 9 bases identical to TRBD1. The CDR3 sequence is 13 residues long. Germline V lookup: CDR1 MNHEY, CDR2 SMNVEV (reference sequence). V was clipped by 5 bases and J by 3 bases; unmatched bases: 2. DNA of the CDR3: TGTGCCAGCAGTACGGGACAGGGCTACGAGCAGTACTTC. Translated: CASSTGQGYEQYF.

V is TRBV2 and J is TRBJ2-5; D uncertain. The V gene lost 7 bases and the J gene lost 2 bases, with 20 bases spanning the gap. The CDR3 has 16 amino acids. CDR1 and CDR2 from the germline V gene are SNHLY and FYNNEI. The CDR3 spells CASTWVREAAQETQYF. As DNA, the CDR3 is TGTGCCAGCACCTGGGTCCGAGAGGCAGCTCAAGAGACCCAGTACTTC.

The chain uses TRBV3-1 and TRBJ1-5, with D perhaps matching TRBD1 (5 bases). This CDR3 comprises 15 residues. Trimming stripped 4 bases from V and 3 bases from J, with 13 bases between. Per the germline V gene, CDR1 is LGHDT and CDR2 is YNNKEL (reference sequence). The CDR3 bases are TGTGCCAGCAGCCGGCGGGGCACTGACAATCAGCCCCAGCATTTT. This gives the protein CASSRRGTDNQPQHF.

The sample holds one count of this clonotype. This chain links TRBV29-1 with TRBJ2-1; TRBD2 matches 11 bases. Losses at the gene ends were 4 bases for V and 3 bases for J; bases not matched to a gene: 5. Germline values: CDR1 SQVTM, CDR2 ANQGSEA. This CDR3 is built from 15 residues. For the CDR3, the DNA is TGCAGCGTTGTGGGACTAGCGGACTTCTACAATGAGCAGTTCTTC. Protein product: CSVVGLADFYNEQFF.

This rearrangement joins TRBV10-3 to TRBJ2-1; the D gene is possibly TRBD2 (6 bases). The length of the CDR3 is 15 residues. V was cut by 6 bases and J by 7 bases, with 19 bases left in between. Germline V gene sequence: CDR1 ENHRY, CDR2 SYGVKD. DNA of the CDR3: TGTGCCATCAGGTCTAGCGCCGGGAGTCTAAATGAGCAGTTCTTC. This encodes CAIRSSAGSLNEQFF.

This sequence joins TRBV28 and TRBJ2-3; perhaps TRBD1 as D (5 bases). CDR1 is MDHEN and CDR2 is SYDVKM in the germline V gene. This CDR3 is 13 amino acids long. The V end was cut by 2 bases, the J end by 4 bases, with 7 bases between. CDR3 region: CASSLQGADTQYF. DNA of the CDR3: TGTGCCAGCAGTTTACAGGGTGCAGATACGCAGTATTTT.

As for this clonotype: Relative to the germline gene, one junction end is altered; a read error may explain this. This chain links TRBV7-7 with TRBJ2-2; the D is unclear. CDR1 SSHAT and CDR2 FNYEAQ come from the germline V gene (reference sequence). The CDR3 runs to 14 residues. The CDR3 reads CASSPGSYTGELFF. The CDR3 DNA is TGTGCTAGCAGCCCGGGCTCTTACACCGGGGAGCTGTTTTTT.

The chain joins TRBV4-1 to TRBJ2-7; D ambiguous. V lost 0 bases and J 5 bases, leaving 11 bases between the germline ends. CDR3 size: 14 residues. Germline V gene lookup returns CDR1 MGHRA and CDR2 YSYEKL. The CDR3 loop is CASSQDTSVNEQYF. DNA of the CDR3: TGCGCCAGCAGCCAAGATACGAGTGTCAACGAGCAGTACTTC.

The chain employs TRBV6-2 or TRBV6-3 and TRBJ2-2; 7 bases are shared with TRBD2. The CDR3 contains 15 residues. Germline V gene lookup returns CDR1 MNHEY and CDR2 SVGEGT. The J segment lost 4 bases and the V segment lost 7 bases, leaving 9 bases of the junction unmatched. The CDR3 sequence is CASKESGDTTGELFF. DNA for the CDR3: TGTGCCAGCAAGGAAAGCGGGGATACCACCGGGGAGCTGTTTTTT.

The chain combines TRBV29-1 with TRBJ2-1; TRBD2 matches at 9 bases. Germline V gene sequence: CDR1 SQVTM, CDR2 ANQGSEA. The CDR3 consists of 18 residues. V trimming: 0 bases; J trimming: 0 bases; junction bases outside the gene matches: 9. This CDR3 reads CSVEDGQLAGLSYNEQFF. CDR3 nucleotides: TGCAGCGTTGAAGATGGGCAACTAGCGGGCCTCTCCTACAATGAGCAGTTCTTC.

The chain carries TRBV28 and TRBJ1-2; a possible D gene is TRBD1 (6 bases). CDR1 is MDHEN, CDR2 SYDVKM, per germline. The CDR3 length is 12 residues. Between the trimmed V and J ends, which lost 2 bases and 8 bases, there was a span of 9 bases. The CDR3 protein is CASSLAGDGYTF. In DNA, the CDR3 is TGTGCCAGCAGTTTAGCAGGGGACGGCTACACCTTC.

The V call is TRBV25-1, the J call TRBJ1-2, with 9 positions matching TRBD1. The V segment lost 2 bases and the J segment 5 bases; nucleotides outside the gene matches: 6. The CDR3 has 15 amino acids. Per the germline V gene, CDR1 is MGHDK and CDR2 is SYGVNS. In DNA, the CDR3 is TGTGCCAGCAGTGAAGGGACAGGGCCTTGGTATGGCTACACCTTC. It specifies CASSEGTGPWYGYTF.